A single sample gave rise to the 7 T cell receptor beta chains below, sequenced in a study of blood T cell repertoires in COVID-19. Clones were sequenced by immunoSEQ multiplex PCR, and TCRdb holds only the in-frame ones, with some missing. The sample includes approximately 250,000 clones, approximately 90% of them seen just once. Specimen: PBMCs or T cells enriched from blood (not recorded which). Source of these receptors: a woman in her twenties or thirties with acute COVID-19.

The chain combines TRBV4-3 with TRBJ1-4; tentatively, D is TRBD1 (6 bases). This CDR3 region has 16 residues. Germline CDR1 and CDR2: LGHNA and YSLEER. The V and J ends lost 0 bases and 8 bases respectively, with 16 bases between them. CDR3 DNA sequence: TGCGCCAGCAGCCAAGATACCGCGGGGGCAGGAGAAAAACTGTTTTTT. Its translation is CASSQDTAGAGEKLFF.

This clone has just one count. CDR3 in amino acids: CASSQGNWNTGELFF. In DNA form, the CDR3 reads TGTGCCAGCAGCCAAGGAAACTGGAACACCGGGGAGCTGTTTTTT. This chain links TRBV3-1 (or the pseudogene TRBV3-2) with TRBJ2-2; D is unclear. V lost 1 base, J lost 1 base, and 7 bases lay in between. This CDR3 has 15 residues. CDR1 is LGHDT, CDR2 YNNKEL, per germline (reference sequence).

J is TRBJ2-1 and V is TRBV28; D is undetermined. Trimming took 4 bases from V and 8 from J, leaving 18 bases between them. Germline lookup yields CDR1 MDHEN and CDR2 SYDVKM. The CDR3 has 15 amino acids. CDR3 in amino acids: CASSSRFWLSDEQFF. The CDR3 DNA reads TGTGCCAGCAGTTCCAGGTTCTGGCTCTCGGATGAGCAGTTCTTC.

This clone showed up just once. The genes are TRBV19 and TRBJ2-7; maybe TRBD2 (6 bases). The CDR3 contains 15 residues. Trimming shortened V by 3 bases and J by 0 bases, and 12 bases separated the two germline ends. CDR1 and CDR2 from the germline V gene are LNHDA and SQIVND (reference sequence). For the CDR3, the DNA is TGTGCCAGTAGTATGGGCGGGACGAGCTCCTACGAGCAGTACTTC. This translates into CASSMGGTSSYEQYF.

This chain joins TRBV28 and TRBJ1-5, with a possible D match to TRBD1 (5 bases). V lost 2 bases and J 0 bases, leaving 17 bases between the germline ends. In germline, CDR1 is MDHEN, CDR2 SYDVKM. This CDR3 comprises 18 residues. CDR3 nucleotide sequence: TGTGCCAGCAGTTTAGCGGGGGGACCGGAAAATAGCAATCAGCCCCAGCATTTT. This sequence encodes CASSLAGGPENSNQPQHF.

This chain joins TRBV27 and TRBJ1-2, with TRBD1 matching 8 bases. CDR1 MNHEY and CDR2 SMNVEV come from the germline V gene (reference sequence). The CDR3 consists of 15 residues. V lost 4 bases, J lost 1 base, and 5 bases stayed unmatched. CDR3 sequence: CASSSGTGYNYGYTF. CDR3 in DNA: TGTGCCAGCAGTTCAGGGACAGGTTATAACTATGGCTACACCTTC.

The CDR3 nucleotides are TGTGCCAGCAGCGTGGGACGAGGGGGAGATACGCAGTATTTT. Residues: CASSVGRGGDTQYF. The J gene is TRBJ2-3, the V gene TRBV7-2; maybe TRBD1 (6 bases). Germline values: CDR1 SGHTA, CDR2 FQGNSA. The CDR3 consists of 14 residues. Deletions cut 5 bases from V and 5 bases from J, with 14 bases between.